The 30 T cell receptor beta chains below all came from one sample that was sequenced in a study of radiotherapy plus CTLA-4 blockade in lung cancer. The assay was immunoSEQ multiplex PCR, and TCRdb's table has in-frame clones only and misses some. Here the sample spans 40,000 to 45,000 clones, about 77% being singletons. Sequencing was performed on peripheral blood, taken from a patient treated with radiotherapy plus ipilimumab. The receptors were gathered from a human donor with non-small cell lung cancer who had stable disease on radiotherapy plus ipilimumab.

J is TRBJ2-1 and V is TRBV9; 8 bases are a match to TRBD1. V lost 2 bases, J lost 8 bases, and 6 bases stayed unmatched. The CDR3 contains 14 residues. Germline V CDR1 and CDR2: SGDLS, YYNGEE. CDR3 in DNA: TGTGCCAGCAGCGTCGTGACAGGGGTGTATGAGCAGTTCTTC. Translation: CASSVVTGVYEQFF.

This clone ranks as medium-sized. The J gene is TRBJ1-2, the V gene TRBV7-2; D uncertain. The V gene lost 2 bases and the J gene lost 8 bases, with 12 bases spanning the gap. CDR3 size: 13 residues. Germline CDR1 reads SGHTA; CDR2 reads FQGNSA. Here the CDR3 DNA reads TGTGCCAGCAGCTTACCCTCCTACCTGGGCTACACCTTC. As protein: CASSLPSYLGYTF.

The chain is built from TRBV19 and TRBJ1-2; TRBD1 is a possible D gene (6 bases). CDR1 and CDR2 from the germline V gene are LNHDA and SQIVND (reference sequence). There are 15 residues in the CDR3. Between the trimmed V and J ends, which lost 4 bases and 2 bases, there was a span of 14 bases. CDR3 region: CASSTHSTGNYGYTF. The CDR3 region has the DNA TGTGCCAGTAGTACGCACTCCACAGGGAACTATGGCTACACCTTC.

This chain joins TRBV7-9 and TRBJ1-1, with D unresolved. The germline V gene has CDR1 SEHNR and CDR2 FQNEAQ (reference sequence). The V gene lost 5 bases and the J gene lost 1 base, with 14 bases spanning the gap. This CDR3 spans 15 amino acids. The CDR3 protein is CASSPTTGKNTEAFF. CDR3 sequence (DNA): TGTGCCAGCAGCCCAACCACCGGGAAGAACACTGAAGCTTTCTTT.

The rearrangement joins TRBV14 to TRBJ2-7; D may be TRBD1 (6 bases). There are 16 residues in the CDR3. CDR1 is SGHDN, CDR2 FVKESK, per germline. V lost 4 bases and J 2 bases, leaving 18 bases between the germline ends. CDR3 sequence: CASSLRTATSTYEQYF. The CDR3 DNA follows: TGTGCCAGCAGCCTCCGGACAGCCACCTCTACCTACGAGCAGTACTTC.

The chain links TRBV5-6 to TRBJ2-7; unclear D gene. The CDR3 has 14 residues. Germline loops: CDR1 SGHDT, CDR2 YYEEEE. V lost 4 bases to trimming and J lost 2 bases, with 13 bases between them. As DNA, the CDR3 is TGTGCCAGCAGCACGCTGGGCCCGACCTACGAGCAGTACTTC. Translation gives CASSTLGPTYEQYF.

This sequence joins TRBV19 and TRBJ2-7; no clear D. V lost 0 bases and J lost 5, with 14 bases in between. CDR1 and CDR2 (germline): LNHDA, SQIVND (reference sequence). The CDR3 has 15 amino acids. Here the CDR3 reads CASSIDHAWADEQYF. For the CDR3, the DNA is TGTGCCAGTAGTATAGATCATGCCTGGGCCGACGAGCAGTACTTC.

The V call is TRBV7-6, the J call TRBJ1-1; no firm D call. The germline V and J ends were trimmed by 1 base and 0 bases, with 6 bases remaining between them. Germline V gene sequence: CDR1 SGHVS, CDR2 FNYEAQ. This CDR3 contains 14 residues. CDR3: CASSLGSVNTEAFF. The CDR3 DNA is TGTGCCAGCAGCTTAGGATCAGTGAACACTGAAGCTTTCTTT.

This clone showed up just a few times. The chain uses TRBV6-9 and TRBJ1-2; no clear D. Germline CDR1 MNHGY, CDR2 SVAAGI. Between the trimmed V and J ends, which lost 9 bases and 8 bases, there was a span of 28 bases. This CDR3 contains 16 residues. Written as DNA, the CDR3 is TGTGCCAGTACCTACCGTAACCGGGGAAGATCGCCGGGCTACACCTTC. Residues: CASTYRNRGRSPGYTF.

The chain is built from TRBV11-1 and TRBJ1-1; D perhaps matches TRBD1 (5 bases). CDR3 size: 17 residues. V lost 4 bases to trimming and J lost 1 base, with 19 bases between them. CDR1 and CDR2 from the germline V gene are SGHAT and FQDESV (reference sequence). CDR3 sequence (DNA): TGTGCCAGCAGCTCCAATGGCGGGACGAAAACGAACACTGAAGCTTTCTTT. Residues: CASSSNGGTKTNTEAFF.

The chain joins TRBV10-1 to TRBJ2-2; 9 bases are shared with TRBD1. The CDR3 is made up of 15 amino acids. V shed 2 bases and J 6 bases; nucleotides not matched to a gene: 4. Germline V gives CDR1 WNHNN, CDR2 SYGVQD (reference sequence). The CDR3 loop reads CASSERDRDSGELFF. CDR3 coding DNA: TGCGCCAGCAGTGAGAGGGACAGGGATTCCGGGGAGCTGTTTTTT.

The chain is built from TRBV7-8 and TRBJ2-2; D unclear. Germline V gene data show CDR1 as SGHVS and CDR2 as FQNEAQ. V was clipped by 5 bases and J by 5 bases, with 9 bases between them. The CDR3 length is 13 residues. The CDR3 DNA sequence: TGTGCCAGCAGCGCTCACACAACCGGGGAGCTGTTTTTT. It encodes CASSAHTTGELFF.

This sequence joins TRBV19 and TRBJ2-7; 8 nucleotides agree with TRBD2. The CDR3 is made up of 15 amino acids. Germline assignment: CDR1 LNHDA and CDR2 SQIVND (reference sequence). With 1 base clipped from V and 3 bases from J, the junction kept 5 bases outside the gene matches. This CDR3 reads CASSIVPAGGYEQYF. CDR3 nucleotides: TGTGCCAGTAGTATAGTACCCGCGGGAGGCTACGAGCAGTACTTC.

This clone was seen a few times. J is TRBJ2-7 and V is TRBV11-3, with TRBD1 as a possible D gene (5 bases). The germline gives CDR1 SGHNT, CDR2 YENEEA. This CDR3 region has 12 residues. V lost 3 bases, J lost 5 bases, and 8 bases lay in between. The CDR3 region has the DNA TGTGCCAGCAGCTTCTCAGGGAACGAGCAGTACTTC. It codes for CASSFSGNEQYF.

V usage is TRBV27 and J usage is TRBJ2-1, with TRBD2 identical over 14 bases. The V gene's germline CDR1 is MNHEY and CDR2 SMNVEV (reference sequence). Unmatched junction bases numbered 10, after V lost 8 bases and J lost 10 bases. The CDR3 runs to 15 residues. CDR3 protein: CASRGLAGVLGEQFF. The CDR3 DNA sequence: TGTGCCAGCCGGGGACTAGCGGGGGTTCTGGGGGAGCAGTTCTTC.

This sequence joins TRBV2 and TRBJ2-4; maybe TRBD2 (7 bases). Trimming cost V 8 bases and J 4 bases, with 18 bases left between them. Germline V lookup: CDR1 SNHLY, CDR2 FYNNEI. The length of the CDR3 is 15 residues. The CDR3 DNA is TGTGCCAGCGGGGGGGGAGGGGGGCCGAAAAACATTCAGTACTTC. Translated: CASGGGGGPKNIQYF. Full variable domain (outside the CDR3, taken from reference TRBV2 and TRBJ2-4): EPEVTQTPSHQVTQMGQEVILRCVPISNHLYFYWYRQILGQKVEFLVSFYNNEISEKSEIFDDQFSVERPDGSNFTLKIRSTKLEDSAMYFCASGGGGGPKNIQYFGAGTRLSVL.

CDR3 nucleotide sequence: TGTGCCAGCAATACCGTCCTACTAAATGAGCAGTTCTTC. This encodes CASNTVLLNEQFF. The chain has TRBV2 and TRBJ2-1, with D unresolved. The V gene's germline CDR1 is SNHLY and CDR2 FYNNEI. The CDR3 runs 13 residues. Trimming shortened V by 7 bases and J by 7 bases, and 14 bases separated the two germline ends.

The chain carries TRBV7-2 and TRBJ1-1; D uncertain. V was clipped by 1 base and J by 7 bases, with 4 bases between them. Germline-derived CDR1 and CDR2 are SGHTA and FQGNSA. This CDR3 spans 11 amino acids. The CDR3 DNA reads TGTGCCAGCAGCTTAGTCAGTGAAGCTTTCTTT. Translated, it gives CASSLVSEAFF.

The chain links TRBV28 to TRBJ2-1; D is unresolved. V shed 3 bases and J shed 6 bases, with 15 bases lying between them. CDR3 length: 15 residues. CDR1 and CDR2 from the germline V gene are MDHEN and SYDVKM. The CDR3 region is CASSFQARITNEQFF. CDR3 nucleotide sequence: TGTGCCAGCAGTTTCCAGGCCCGAATTACCAATGAGCAGTTCTTC.

The CDR3 coding sequence is TGTGCCTGGAGCCGAGGTGGGGCGGTCGGGGAGCTGTTTTTT. It specifies CAWSRGGAVGELFF. This chain joins TRBV30 and TRBJ2-2, with D tentatively TRBD1 (5 bases). This CDR3 region has 14 residues. Per germline, CDR1 GTSNPN and CDR2 SVGIG (reference sequence). Trimming left V 3 bases short and J 7 bases short, with 15 bases between. The full variable domain, its missing parts supplied by reference TRBV30 and TRBJ2-2, is SQTIHQWPATLVQPVGSPLSLECTVEGTSNPNLYWYRQAAGRGLQLLFYSVGIGQISSEVPQNLSASRPQDRQFILSSKKLLLSDSGFYLCAWSRGGAVGELFFGEGSRLTVL.

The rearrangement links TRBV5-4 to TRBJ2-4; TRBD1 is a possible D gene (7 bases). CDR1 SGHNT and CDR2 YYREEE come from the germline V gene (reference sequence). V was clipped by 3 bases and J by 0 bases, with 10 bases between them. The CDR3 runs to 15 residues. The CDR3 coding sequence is TGTGCCAGCAGCTCAGGGGGGCGAGCCAAAAACATTCAGTACTTC. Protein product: CASSSGGRAKNIQYF.

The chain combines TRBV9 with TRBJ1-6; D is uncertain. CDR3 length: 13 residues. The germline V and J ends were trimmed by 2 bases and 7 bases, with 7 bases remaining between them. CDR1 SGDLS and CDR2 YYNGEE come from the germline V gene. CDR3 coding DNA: TGTGCCAGCAGCGTTAGAGAGAATTCACCCCTCCACTTT. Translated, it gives CASSVRENSPLHF.

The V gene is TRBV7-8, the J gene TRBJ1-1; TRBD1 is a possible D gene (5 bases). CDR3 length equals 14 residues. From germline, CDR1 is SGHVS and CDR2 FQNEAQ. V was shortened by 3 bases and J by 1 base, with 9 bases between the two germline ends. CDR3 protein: CASSFPGQNTEAFF. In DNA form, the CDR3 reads TGTGCCAGCAGCTTCCCAGGACAGAACACTGAAGCTTTCTTT.

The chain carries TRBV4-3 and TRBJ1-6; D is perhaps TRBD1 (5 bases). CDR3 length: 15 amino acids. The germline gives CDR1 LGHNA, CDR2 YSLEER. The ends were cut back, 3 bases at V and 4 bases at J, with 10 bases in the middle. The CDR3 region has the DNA TGCGCCAGCAGCCAGGGCCAGGGTTATAATTCACCCCTCCACTTT. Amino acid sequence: CASSQGQGYNSPLHF.

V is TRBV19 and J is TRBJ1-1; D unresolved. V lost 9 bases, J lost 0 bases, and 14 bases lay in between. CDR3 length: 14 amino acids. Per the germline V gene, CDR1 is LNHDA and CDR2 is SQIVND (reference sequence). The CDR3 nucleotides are TGTGCCAGCGCGAGGCGGACTCTGAACACTGAAGCTTTCTTT. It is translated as CASARRTLNTEAFF.

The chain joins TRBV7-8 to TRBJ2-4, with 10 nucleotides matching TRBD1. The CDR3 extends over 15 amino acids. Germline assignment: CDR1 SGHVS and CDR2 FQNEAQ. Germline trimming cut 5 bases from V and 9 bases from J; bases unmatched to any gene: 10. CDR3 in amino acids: CASSLPTGGFGIQYF. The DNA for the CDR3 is TGTGCCAGCAGCCTCCCGACAGGGGGCTTCGGCATTCAGTACTTC.

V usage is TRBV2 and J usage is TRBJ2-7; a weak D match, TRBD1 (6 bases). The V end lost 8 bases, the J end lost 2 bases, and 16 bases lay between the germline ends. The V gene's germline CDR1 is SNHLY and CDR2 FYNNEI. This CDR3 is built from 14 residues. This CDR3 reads CASAKTRTAYEQYF. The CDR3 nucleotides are TGTGCCAGCGCAAAGACCCGGACAGCCTACGAGCAGTACTTC.

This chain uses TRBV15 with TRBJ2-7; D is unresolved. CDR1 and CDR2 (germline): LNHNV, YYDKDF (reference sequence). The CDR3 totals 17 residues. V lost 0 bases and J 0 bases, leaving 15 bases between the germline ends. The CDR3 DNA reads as TGTGCCACCAGCAGAGATCTATCGGGTATCAGCTCCTACGAGCAGTACTTC. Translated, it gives CATSRDLSGISSYEQYF.

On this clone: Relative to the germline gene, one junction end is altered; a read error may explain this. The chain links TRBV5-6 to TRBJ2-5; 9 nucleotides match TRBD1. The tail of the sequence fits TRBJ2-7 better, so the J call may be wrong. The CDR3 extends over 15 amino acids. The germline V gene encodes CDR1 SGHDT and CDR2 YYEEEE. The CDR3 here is CASTLGGTGTYEQYF. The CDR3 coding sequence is TGTGCCAGCACCTTGGGGGGGACAGGGACCTACGAGCAGTACTTC.

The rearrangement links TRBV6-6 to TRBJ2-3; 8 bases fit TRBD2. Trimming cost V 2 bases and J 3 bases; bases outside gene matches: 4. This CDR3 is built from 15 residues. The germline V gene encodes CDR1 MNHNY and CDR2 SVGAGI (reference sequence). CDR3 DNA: TGTGCCAGCAGTTACCGAGCGGGGGATACAGATACGCAGTATTTT. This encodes CASSYRAGDTDTQYF.